This T cell receptor beta chain was profiled in a study of cytomegalovirus exposure and HLA in healthy donors. Points from the study as a whole: There were some V segments, including TRBV6-2 and TRBV6-3, excluded as indistinguishable. After further analysis at a later stage, around 17,000 TCR beta sequences were associated with HLA alleles at 0.05 false discovery rate. The Asian-associated ancestry cluster reportedly had fewer N-insertions than the approximately 650-donor mean in a later analysis. TCR beta V- and J-gene trimming was later associated with a missense DCLRE1C variant.

In its sample, this clone was seen a few times. The antigen remains undetermined. The PCR contained 60 Vbeta and 13 Jbeta primers. This table comes from immunoSEQ multiplex PCR, and its TCRdb copy is limited to in-frame clones, with some not included. The table shows 160,000 or so clones, with 81% occurring only once. CDR3 length: 13 residues. CDR1 and CDR2 from the germline V gene are SGHVS and FNYEAQ. V was cut by 4 bases and J by 0 bases, with 4 bases left in between. The chain employs TRBV7-6 and TRBJ1-3; D gene ambiguous. The sample taken for sequencing was PBMCs. The source of this sequence is a woman aged 18-29 years in good health and CMV-seropositive. Here the CDR3 reads CASSSYSGNTIYF. CDR3 sequence (DNA): TGTGCCAGCAGCTCTTACTCTGGAAACACCATATATTTT.